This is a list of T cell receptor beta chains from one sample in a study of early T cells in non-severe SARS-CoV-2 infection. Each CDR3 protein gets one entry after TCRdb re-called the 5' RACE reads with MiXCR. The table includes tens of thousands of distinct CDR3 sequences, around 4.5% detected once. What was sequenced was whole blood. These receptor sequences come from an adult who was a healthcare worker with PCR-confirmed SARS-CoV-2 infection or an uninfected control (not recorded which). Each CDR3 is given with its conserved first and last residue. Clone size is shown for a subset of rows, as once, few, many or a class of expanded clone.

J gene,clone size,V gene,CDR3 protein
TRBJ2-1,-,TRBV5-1,CASSSTGGVRNEQFF
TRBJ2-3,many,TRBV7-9,CASSPAGTENTDTQYF
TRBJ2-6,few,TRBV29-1,CSVEYRHTISGANVLTF
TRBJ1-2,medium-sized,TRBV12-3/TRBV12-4,CASTTGTYGYTF
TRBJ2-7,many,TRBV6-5,CASSYHWEGEGHEQYF
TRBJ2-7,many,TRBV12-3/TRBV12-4,CASSLRSSYEQYF
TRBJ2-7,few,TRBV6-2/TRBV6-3,CASRLGLAGSNYEQYF
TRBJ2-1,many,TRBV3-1,CASSPRRDTNEQFF
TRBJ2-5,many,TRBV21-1,CASSRTGKGETQYF
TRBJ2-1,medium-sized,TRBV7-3,CASSLIGDGGDEQFF
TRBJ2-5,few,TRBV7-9,CASSLDPGASFTLKETQYF
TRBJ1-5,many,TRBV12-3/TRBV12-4,CASSLHQGQGKFQPQHF
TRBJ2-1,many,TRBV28,CASGERGSSYNEQFF
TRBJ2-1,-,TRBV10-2,CASRERGSRNEQFF
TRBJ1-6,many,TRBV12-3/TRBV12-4,CASSLQNSPLHF
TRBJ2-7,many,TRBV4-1,CASSHSPGGSYEQYF
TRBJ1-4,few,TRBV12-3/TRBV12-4,CASSRTGGGEKLFF
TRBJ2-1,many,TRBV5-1,CASSSPESGSSYNEQFF
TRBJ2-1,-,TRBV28,CASSPRTVPSYNEQFF
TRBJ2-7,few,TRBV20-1,CSADSPGLADSDEQYF
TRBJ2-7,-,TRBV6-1,CASSIQGGYEQYF
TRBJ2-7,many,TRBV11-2,CASSTGPAYEQYF
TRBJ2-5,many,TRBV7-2,CASSPSGRQAGTQYF
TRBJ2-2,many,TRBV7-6,CASSLGGGPGELFF
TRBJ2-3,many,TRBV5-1,CASSEGASTDTQYF
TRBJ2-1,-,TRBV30,CAWSDPARQGYNEQFF
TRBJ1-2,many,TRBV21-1,CASSGRDKFF
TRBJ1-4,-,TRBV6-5,CATNDGQREKLFF
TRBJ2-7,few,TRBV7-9,CASSLAGPYEQYF
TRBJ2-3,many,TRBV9,CASSVEPGFTDTQYF
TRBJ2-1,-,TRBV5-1,CASRPYRLAGTNSSYNEQFF
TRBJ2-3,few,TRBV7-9,CASVRETSTDTQYF
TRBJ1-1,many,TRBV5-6,CASSSTGGVEAFF
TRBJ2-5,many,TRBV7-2,CASSLALAWTDPMKTQYF
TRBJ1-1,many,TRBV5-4,CASSGSGVRFVTEAFF
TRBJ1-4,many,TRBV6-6,CASGGTERGEKLFF
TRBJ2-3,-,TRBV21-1,CASSKGGADCPTDTQYF
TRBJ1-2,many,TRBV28,CASSPQGAGSNYGYTF
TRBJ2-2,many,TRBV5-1,CASSLGTQNTGELFF
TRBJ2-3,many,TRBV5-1,CASSLARHSTDTQYF
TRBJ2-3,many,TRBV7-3,CASSLQSGADTQYF
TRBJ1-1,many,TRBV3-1,CASGLGAAEAFF
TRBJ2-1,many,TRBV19,CASSITGQGANNEQFF
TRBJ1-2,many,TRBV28,CASRPGTGDYGYTF
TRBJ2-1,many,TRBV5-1,CASSSLTPMVNEQFF
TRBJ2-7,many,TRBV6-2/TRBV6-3,CASSYSPTSTYEQYF
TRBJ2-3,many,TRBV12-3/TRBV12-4,CASSFGLAGGSRPTDTQYF
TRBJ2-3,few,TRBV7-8,CASSSDRDTQYF
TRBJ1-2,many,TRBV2,CASRVSGSYGYTF
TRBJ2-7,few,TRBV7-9,CASSLGTGTASYEQYF
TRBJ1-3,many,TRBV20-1,CSARSRRGSGNTIYF
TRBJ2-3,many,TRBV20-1,CSARDDTDTQYF
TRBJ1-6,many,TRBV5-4,CASSLDGDSPLHF